A single sample is the source of the 16 T cell receptor beta chains below, sequenced in a study of cytomegalovirus exposure and HLA in healthy donors. A multiplex PCR was run with 60 Vbeta primers and 13 Jbeta primers. The assay was immunoSEQ multiplex PCR, and TCRdb's table has in-frame clones only and misses some. The data contain more than 95,000 clones, around 80% of them singletons. The material sequenced was PBMCs. These receptors originate from a woman aged 60 to 75 in good health and CMV-seropositive.

The CDR3 here is CASSRDTYSNNEQYF. CDR3 coding DNA: TGTGCCAGCAGCCGGGACACCTACTCTAATAATGAGCAGTACTTC. The rearrangement joins TRBV7-2 to TRBJ2-7, with D possibly TRBD1 on 6 matching bases. Looked up from germline, CDR1 is SGHTA and CDR2 is FQGNSA. CDR3 length: 15 residues. V was cut by 5 bases and J by 7 bases, with 21 bases left in between.

The chain combines TRBV25-1 with TRBJ1-1; D remains unclear. V was cut by 7 bases and J by 4 bases, with 13 bases left in between. The CDR3 loop spans 13 amino acids. Germline V CDR1 and CDR2: MGHDK, SYGVNS. Written as DNA, the CDR3 is TGTGCCAGCACTCTGGGGAGCGGCACTGAAGCTTTCTTT. Its translation is CASTLGSGTEAFF.

The J gene is TRBJ1-4, the V gene TRBV9; possible D gene TRBD1, 6 bases. The ends were cut back, 4 bases at V and 5 bases at J, with 15 bases in the middle. This CDR3 region has 15 residues. Germline values: CDR1 SGDLS, CDR2 YYNGEE. CDR3 nucleotide sequence: TGTGCCAGCAGCAGCACCGGGACACCGAATGAAAAACTGTTTTTT. Amino acids: CASSSTGTPNEKLFF.

The rearrangement uses TRBV21-1 and TRBJ1-2; the table's D call, TRBD1, has no DNA check behind it. TRBV21-1 is a known pseudogene. The CDR3 contains 15 residues. For the CDR3, the DNA is TGTGCCAGCAGCAAAGGGGGACAGGGGAGCTATGGCTACACCTTC. Protein sequence: CASSKGGQGSYGYTF.

The chain recombines TRBV6-6 with TRBJ2-2; possible D gene TRBD1, 5 bases. This CDR3 has 15 amino acids. V gave up 10 bases and J gave up 1 base, with 16 bases separating them. Germline lookup yields CDR1 MNHNY and CDR2 SVGAGI (reference sequence). The CDR3 region has the DNA TGTGCCACCCTTCTGGATAGGGGGAACACCGGGGAGCTGTTTTTT. Residues: CATLLDRGNTGELFF.

The chain carries TRBV30 and TRBJ1-2; TRBD1 matches 10 bases. The CDR3 runs 14 residues. V lost 4 bases to trimming and J lost 3 bases; unmatched junction nucleotides: 5. Looked up from germline, CDR1 is GTSNPN and CDR2 is SVGIG (reference sequence). CDR3 nucleotide sequence: TGTGCCTGGACTCAGACAGGGGGCGACTATGGCTACACCTTC. Its translation is CAWTQTGGDYGYTF.

CDR3 protein: CASSLGGGNYGYTF. Written as DNA, the CDR3 is TGCGCCAGCAGCTTGGGCGGGGGAAACTATGGCTACACCTTC. The genes are TRBV5-1 and TRBJ1-2, with D possibly being TRBD1 (5 bases). The germline gives CDR1 SGHRS, CDR2 YFSETQ. The CDR3 runs to 14 residues. V lost 0 bases, J lost 2 bases, and 8 bases lay in between.

This clone has only a few counts. This rearrangement joins TRBV2 to TRBJ2-3; D not certain. CDR1 SNHLY and CDR2 FYNNEI come from the germline V gene. V was shortened by 4 bases and J by 6 bases, with 14 bases between the two germline ends. The CDR3 is 14 residues long. The CDR3 loop is CASSVRQASDTQYF. CDR3 nucleotides: TGTGCCAGCAGTGTAAGGCAGGCCTCCGATACGCAGTATTTT.

The V call is TRBV4-3, the J call TRBJ2-3; 12 bases are shared with TRBD2. V was pared by 1 base and J by 6 bases, with 5 bases of the junction left unmatched. The CDR3 covers 16 residues. CDR1 is LGHNA and CDR2 is YSLEER in the germline V gene. The CDR3 DNA is TGCGCCAGCAGCCAAGGTTCGACTAGCGGGGGTGATACGCAGTATTTT. It yields the protein CASSQGSTSGGDTQYF.

This clone was found once. The V and J genes are TRBV2 and TRBJ1-2, with 7 positions matching TRBD1. The CDR3 loop spans 14 amino acids. Trimming took 5 bases from V and 4 from J; bases not matched to a gene: 7. CDR1 and CDR2 from the germline V gene are SNHLY and FYNNEI. The CDR3 DNA is TGTGCCAGCAGTCTCTACCGGGACAGCTATGGCTACACCTTC. As protein: CASSLYRDSYGYTF.

The rearrangement joins TRBV9 to TRBJ2-6, with 7 positions matching TRBD2. This CDR3 comprises 15 residues. Germline V gene data show CDR1 as SGDLS and CDR2 as YYNGEE. Germline trimming cut 6 bases from V and 0 bases from J; bases unmatched to any gene: 3. The CDR3 DNA sequence: TGTGCCAGCACGCGGGGGTCCTCTGGGGCCAACGTCCTGACTTTC. It specifies CASTRGSSGANVLTF.

CDR3 bases: TGCAGTGCTAACAGGGGAGAGACCCAGTACTTC. Translating it yields CSANRGETQYF. The chain links TRBV20-1 to TRBJ2-5, with 7 positions matching TRBD1. From germline, CDR1 is DFQATT and CDR2 SNEGSKA (reference sequence). The V segment lost 4 bases and the J segment 4 bases; nucleotides outside the gene matches: 0. This CDR3 contains 11 residues.

This clone has more than one count but fewer than ten. CDR3 loop: CASSFRQGNTEAFF. In nucleotides, the CDR3 is TGTGCCAGCAGCTTCCGACAGGGTAACACTGAAGCTTTCTTT. The gene calls are TRBV7-2 and TRBJ1-1, with 7 bases identical to TRBD1. The CDR3 is made up of 14 amino acids. Germline CDR1 and CDR2: SGHTA and FQGNSA. V shed 3 bases and J 2 bases; nucleotides not matched to a gene: 3.

The chain has TRBV6-5 and TRBJ2-1, with TRBD2 matching 11 bases. The CDR3 is 15 amino acids. The germline V gene encodes CDR1 MNHEY and CDR2 SVGAGI. V lost 4 bases, J lost 5 bases, and 4 bases stayed unmatched. The CDR3 region is CASSSGTSGNNEQFF. CDR3 nucleotides: TGTGCCAGCAGTTCCGGGACTAGCGGCAACAATGAGCAGTTCTTC.

The J gene is TRBJ1-4, the V gene TRBV25-1; 8 nucleotides align to TRBD1. Looked up from germline, CDR1 is MGHDK and CDR2 is SYGVNS. CDR3 size: 15 residues. V shed 6 bases, J shed 8 bases, and the junction held 11 bases outside the gene matches. The CDR3 loop reads CASSGPGGLGEKLFF. The CDR3 region has the DNA TGTGCCAGCAGCGGCCCAGGGGGCTTGGGGGAAAAACTGTTTTTT.

The genes are TRBV4-3 and TRBJ2-3; 8 bases agree with TRBD2. J lost 1 base, V lost 0 bases, and 6 bases had no gene match. The germline gives CDR1 LGHNA, CDR2 YSLEER. The CDR3 has 17 amino acids. The CDR3 region is CASSQDSLAGGTDTQYF. CDR3 nucleotide sequence: TGCGCCAGCAGCCAAGACTCCCTAGCGGGCGGCACAGATACGCAGTATTTT.